This entry lists 12 T cell receptor beta chains sequenced from one sample in a study of T cells in Graves' hyperthyroidism and ophthalmopathy. Researchers amplified the TCR beta CDR3 regions from RNA transcripts. TCR CDR3 underwent first-round RT-PCR with the HTBI primer set. TCRdb redid the calling of the multiplex PCR reads with MiXCR, one entry per CDR3 protein. Of hundreds of thousands of distinct CDR3 sequences detected, 15% to 20% appear once; the ten largest clones hold approximately 3.9%. The sequenced material came from blood. These receptors were taken from a young woman with Graves' hyperthyroidism.

The chain employs TRBV28 and TRBJ1-4; a weak D match, TRBD1 (5 bases). V was trimmed by 7 bases and J by 3 bases, leaving 12 bases between them. CDR3 length: 14 amino acids. CDR1 MDHEN and CDR2 SYDVKM come from the germline V gene. The CDR3: CASIKRGSNEKLFF. The CDR3 DNA follows: TGTGCCAGCATCAAAAGGGGCTCTAATGAAAAACTGTTTTTT.

As regards this clonotype: Just one base apart from a much larger clone, this may be a read error. This CDR3 reads CAWRGQGRTGALFF. CDR3 coding DNA: TGTGCCTGGAGAGGACAGGGTCGTACCGGGGCGCTGTTTTTT. V and J are TRBV30 and TRBJ2-2; 8 bases fit TRBD1. This CDR3 is built from 14 residues. Looked up from germline, CDR1 is GTSNPN and CDR2 is SVGIG (reference sequence).

The chain employs TRBV7-2 and TRBJ2-2, with TRBD2 matching 7 bases. This CDR3 has 16 amino acids. CDR1 and CDR2 (germline): SGHTA, FQGNSA. V shed 6 bases and J 6 bases; nucleotides not matched to a gene: 13. CDR3 residues: CASSSSRDYVPGELFF. In DNA form, the CDR3 reads TGTGCCAGCAGTTCTTCCCGGGACTATGTTCCCGGGGAGCTGTTTTTT. The entire variable domain, with the rest obtained from reference TRBV7-2 and TRBJ2-2, is as follows: GAGVSQSPSNKVTEKGKDVELRCDPISGHTALYWYRQSLGQGLEFLIYFQGNSAPDKSGLPSDRFSAERTGGSVSTLTIQRTQQEDSAVYLCASSSSRDYVPGELFFGEGSRLTVL.

The V call is TRBV18, the J call TRBJ2-3, with 10 positions matching TRBD2. The V and J ends lost 0 bases and 6 bases, in that order; junction bases with no gene match: 3. Germline CDR1 KGHSH, CDR2 LQKENI. The CDR3 loop spans 15 amino acids. The CDR3 sequence: CASSPPSGRSDTQYF. The CDR3 DNA reads as TGTGCCAGCTCACCACCTAGCGGGAGGTCGGATACGCAGTATTTT.

This chain links TRBV7-3 with TRBJ2-7; 10 positions agree with TRBD2. Germline CDR1 reads SGHTA; CDR2 reads FQGTGA. The ends lost 5 bases at V and 6 bases at J; junction bases unmatched: 10. The CDR3 has 15 residues. The CDR3 reads CASSLGLAGAGEQYF. The DNA for the CDR3 is TGTGCCAGCAGCCTCGGTCTAGCGGGAGCCGGCGAGCAGTACTTC.

This clonotype was picked up many times. The chain uses TRBV6-1 and TRBJ1-4, with 8 positions matching TRBD1. Germline assignment: CDR1 MNHNS and CDR2 SASEGT. This CDR3 is 13 amino acids long. V lost 8 bases to trimming and J lost 5 bases; unmatched junction nucleotides: 4. The CDR3 sequence is CASYGTGNEKLFF. The CDR3, as DNA: TGTGCCAGCTACGGGACAGGCAATGAAAAACTGTTTTTT.

The chain is built from TRBV7-2 and TRBJ1-1, with 10 bases lining up with TRBD1. This CDR3 spans 19 amino acids. Per the germline V gene, CDR1 is SGHTA and CDR2 is FQGNSA. V gave up 3 bases and J gave up 4 bases; unmatched junction bases: 17. CDR3 sequence reads: CASSFEWGQGKGFATEAFF. DNA for the CDR3: TGTGCCAGCAGCTTCGAGTGGGGACAGGGGAAGGGGTTCGCCACTGAAGCTTTCTTT.

This clonotype was seen a few times. J is TRBJ1-5 and V is TRBV3-1, with TRBD1 as a possible D gene (5 bases). CDR1 LGHDT and CDR2 YNNKEL come from the germline V gene (reference sequence). V was pared by 4 bases and J by 9 bases, with 16 bases between. The CDR3 totals 14 residues. Here the CDR3 DNA reads TGTGCCAGCAGCCTCATAGCGGGCCAGGGGCCCCAGCATTTT. Protein sequence: CASSLIAGQGPQHF.

In nucleotides, the CDR3 is TGTGCCAGCAGCCTATTCACGGGACACCCCTACGAGCAGTACTTC. This encodes CASSLFTGHPYEQYF. The chain recombines TRBV7-9 with TRBJ2-7, with D perhaps matching TRBD1 (6 bases). Trimming removed 5 bases at V and 2 bases at J, with 16 bases between. The CDR3 loop spans 15 amino acids. Germline assignment: CDR1 SEHNR and CDR2 FQNEAQ (reference sequence).

This clonotype was recorded at least ten times. The CDR3 DNA is TGTGCCAGCAGCTTAAATAGCGCAGAGACCCAGTACTTC. Translation: CASSLNSAETQYF. V gene TRBV11-2 combines with J gene TRBJ2-5; a weak D match, TRBD2 (5 bases). Germline loops: CDR1 SGHAT, CDR2 FQNNGV. V was clipped by 2 bases and J by 4 bases, with 8 bases between them. CDR3 size: 13 residues.

The table lists this clonotype with many counts. The rearrangement links TRBV6-5 to TRBJ2-1; 9 bases line up with TRBD2. From germline, CDR1 is MNHEY and CDR2 SVGAGI. V lost 2 bases to trimming and J lost 4 bases; unmatched junction nucleotides: 3. The CDR3 has 15 amino acids. The CDR3: CASSYEAGGYNEQFF. The CDR3 bases are TGTGCCAGCAGTTACGAAGCGGGAGGATACAATGAGCAGTTCTTC.

Notes on this clonotype: A much larger clone lies one base from this, so it may be a read error. The V and J genes are TRBV7-9 and TRBJ1-1; D gene ambiguous. There are 16 residues in the CDR3. In germline, CDR1 is SEHNR, CDR2 FQNEAQ (reference sequence). CDR3 nucleotides: TGTGCCAGCAGCTTATGGACCTTCAGGACGAACACTGTAGCTTTCTTT. Translating gives CASSLWTFRTNTVAFF.